The present T cell receptor (beta chain) was sequenced within a study of blood T cell repertoires in COVID-19. Looking at the study overall: Researchers got acute and convalescent COVID-19 samples from the United States, Italy and Spain. From T cells, B-cell-depleted T cells, or PBMCs came the material, which was cDNA or gDNA.

As processed by the authors: How many nucleated cells were present was estimated from reference gene primer amplification. Sequenced by immunoSEQ multiplex PCR; TCRdb stores in-frame clones only, minus some. The V and J calls and clone size come from that table; D and trimming were worked out from the DNA. The sample includes roughly 70,000 clones, about 82% of them seen just once. The clonotype was recovered from a human donor in a cohort sampled during active COVID-19. Source material: peripheral blood.

CDR3 residues: CASSFQNHNEKLFF. CDR3 coding DNA: TGCGCCAGCAGCTTCCAGAACCATAATGAAAAACTGTTTTTT. V gene TRBV5-1 combines with J gene TRBJ1-4; no reliable D call. CDR1 and CDR2 from the germline V gene are SGHRS and YFSETQ. This CDR3 comprises 14 residues. Trimming left V 2 bases short and J 4 bases short, with 9 bases between.